These T cell receptor beta chains were read from a single sample in a study of blood T cell repertoires in COVID-19. TCRdb's table, derived via immunoSEQ multiplex PCR, lists solely in-frame clones and lacks some. The repertoire holds about 230,000 clones, with about 88% as singletons. The sequencing input was peripheral blood. These receptors were taken from a man aged 35 to 55 with acute or convalescent COVID-19. CDR3s include the opening cysteine and the closing phenylalanine or tryptophan. The D gene is left open where the match is weak. Size is stated for part of the rows, as once, few or many counts, or as a class when the clone is expanded.

J | V | size | D | DNA | CDR3
TRBJ2-2 | TRBV21-1 | NA | NA | TGTGCCAGCAGCAAAATAGGGTGGAGGGCCGGGGAGCTGTTTTTT | CASSKIGWRAGELFF
TRBJ2-3 | TRBV24-1 | NA | TRBD2 | TGTGCCACCAGTGTAAGCGGGGGAAGCACAGATACGCAGTATTTT | CATSVSGGSTDTQYF
TRBJ2-7 | TRBV28 | once | NA | TGTGCCAGCACTTCTGGACACTACGAGCAGTACTTC | CASTSGHYEQYF
TRBJ1-5 | TRBV28 | NA | NA | TGTGCCAGCGGCGTACAGGGCACTCAGCCCCAGCATTTT | CASGVQGTQPQHF
TRBJ2-7 | TRBV19 | NA | NA | TGTGCCAGTAGTCCCCAGGGCCCGGCAGGGTATAAGTACTTC | CASSPQGPAGYKYF
TRBJ1-1 | TRBV5-4 | NA | TRBD1 | TGTGCCAGCAGCGCACGACAGGGGCCGAACACTGAAGCTTTCTTT | CASSARQGPNTEAFF
TRBJ1-6 | TRBV27 | few | NA | TGTGCCAGCGACGGAGTTGAGGGTTCACCCCTCCACTTT | CASDGVEGSPLHF
TRBJ2-1 | TRBV6-2/TRBV6-3 | NA | TRBD2 | TGTGCCAGCAGTTATTCCAGATGGGGAGGGAGCGACTACAATGAGCAGTTCTTC | CASSYSRWGGSDYNEQFF
TRBJ2-7 | TRBV14 | NA | TRBD1 | TGTGCCAGCAGCCCCAGGACAGGGGCCTACGAGCAGTACTTC | CASSPRTGAYEQYF
TRBJ2-5 | TRBV7-2 | NA | TRBD2 | TGTGCCAGCAGCTTTCAGGGAGGGGAAGAGACCCAGTACTTC | CASSFQGGEETQYF
TRBJ1-3 | TRBV4-3 | few | NA | TGCGCCAGCAGCCAAGAGCTAGTTTATAGGGGGGGGTCTGGAAACACCATATATTTT | CASSQELVYRGGSGNTIYF
TRBJ1-5 | TRBV7-2 | NA | TRBD1 | TGTGCCAGCAGCTTCGGACAGGGGGTGATTCAGCCCCAGCATTTT | CASSFGQGVIQPQHF
TRBJ2-1 | TRBV5-1 | NA | TRBD1 | TGCGCCAGCAACAACAGGGGGTACTCCTACAATGAGCAGTTCTTC | CASNNRGYSYNEQFF
TRBJ2-1 | TRBV7-3 | NA | TRBD1 | TGTGCCAGCAGCTTACGGACAGGGGGGTTTAATGAGCAGTTCTTC | CASSLRTGGFNEQFF
TRBJ1-2 | TRBV6-1 | NA | NA | TGTGCCAGCAGTTTCCAGTTGGATGGCTACACCTTC | CASSFQLDGYTF
TRBJ2-3 | TRBV3-1/TRBV3-2 | NA | TRBD2 | TGTGCCAGCAGCACCGGGACTAGCGGGGGGGCAGATACGCAGTATTTT | CASSTGTSGGADTQYF
TRBJ2-3 | TRBV6-5 | NA | NA | TGTGCCAGCAGTTCGGAGGGAGATACGCAGTATTTT | CASSSEGDTQYF